This T cell receptor (beta chain) appears in the sequencing data of a study of T cell responses to AZD1222 COVID-19 vaccine. Study-level points and caveats: Repertoires were obtained only post-peak T cell response. A rise in Spike-specific TCR breadth and depth followed two AZD1222 doses. Reportedly, close to half of spike-specific TCRs are directed against unmutated variant regions. Seropositive status at baseline applied to only a handful of AZD1222 recipients.

Looked up from germline, CDR1 is SGDLS and CDR2 is YYNGEE. V lost 4 bases and J lost 3; bases outside the gene matches: 12. The CDR3 consists of 17 residues. The repertoire was sequenced with immunoSEQ multiplex PCR; TCRdb's copy has only in-frame clones and lacks some. This sample yields about 140,000 clones, of which roughly 90% are seen a single time; 1.5% to 2% belongs to the top ten. Worth noting for this clone: Its antigen is as yet unknown.

The receptor comes from an adult in good health. The material was peripheral blood, obtained on day 0 of AZD1222 vaccination. The chain couples TRBV9 to TRBJ2-2; 7 positions agree with TRBD1. Here the CDR3 reads CASSPRGSQTYTGELFF. Here the CDR3 DNA reads TGTGCCAGCAGCCCCAGGGGGAGTCAAACTTACACCGGGGAGCTGTTTTTT.